These T cell receptor beta chains were read from a single sample in a study of cytomegalovirus exposure and HLA in healthy donors. Repertoires were generated with immunoSEQ multiplex PCR, while TCRdb's copy carries only in-frame clones and drops some. The sample carries about 160,000 clones, roughly 80% recorded once. The material sequenced was PBMCs. The source is a woman aged 25 to 39 in good health and CMV-seropositive. CDR3s include the opening cysteine and the closing phenylalanine or tryptophan. D genes are given only for firm matches. Some rows mark clone size as missing; the rest say once, few, many or name a class of expanded clone.

abundance	j_gene	d_gene	v_gene	len	CDR3nt	CDR3aa
.	TRBJ2-7	.	TRBV12-2	8	TGTGCAAGTCGCTTAGGAGCCTTC	CASRLGAF
.	TRBJ1-1	.	TRBV6-1	15	TGTGCCAGCAGTGAAGGCTCAGCAGGGAGGACTGAAGCTTTCTTT	CASSEGSAGRTEAFF
.	TRBJ2-6	TRBD1	TRBV14	17	TGTGCCAGCAGACCGGGACAGGGACTATCTGGGGCCAACGTCCTGACTTTC	CASRPGQGLSGANVLTF
few	TRBJ2-3	TRBD2	TRBV11-3	14	TGTGCCAGCAGCTCCGGACTAGAGGCAGATACGCAGTATTTT	CASSSGLEADTQYF
few	TRBJ1-2	.	TRBV18	15	TGTGCCAGCTCACCCGGGAGAGGGTCTTGGTTTGGCTACACCTTC	CASSPGRGSWFGYTF
.	TRBJ2-1	TRBD2	TRBV2	12	TGTGCCAGCAAGGGGCCGGGGGGTGAGCAGTTCTTC	CASKGPGGEQFF
.	TRBJ1-5	.	TRBV19	15	TGTGCCAGTAGTATTTCCAGGATTAGCAATCAGCCCCAGCATTTT	CASSISRISNQPQHF
.	TRBJ1-2	.	TRBV19	14	TGTGCCAGTAGTATTGGAGGACAGTTCTATGGCTACACCTTC	CASSIGGQFYGYTF
.	TRBJ2-7	TRBD1	TRBV27	14	TGTGCCAGCAGTTTATCCGCAGGGGGCTACGAGCAGTACTTC	CASSLSAGGYEQYF
.	TRBJ1-6	TRBD1	TRBV6-5	15	TGTGCCAGCACCTTGGGACAGGGCTATAATTCACCCCTCCACTTT	CASTLGQGYNSPLHF
.	TRBJ2-5	.	TRBV2	15	TGTGCCAGCACCGTCATAGGGGGGGGTCTAGAGACCCAGTACTTC	CASTVIGGGLETQYF
.	TRBJ2-2	.	TRBV7-3	13	TGTGCCAGCAGCCCAGAAACCACCGGGGAGCTGTTTTTT	CASSPETTGELFF
.	TRBJ1-4	.	TRBV5-6	15	TGTGCCAGCAGTCAGTGGACAGACCCGAATGAAAAACTGTTTTTT	CASSQWTDPNEKLFF
.	TRBJ1-2	.	TRBV2	15	TGTGCCAGCAAGGAGGCTAGGACAGATAACTATGGCTACACCTTC	CASKEARTDNYGYTF
few	TRBJ1-1	.	TRBV7-9	14	TGTGCCAGCAGCTTACTCGGATTGGAGACTGAAGCTTTCTTT	CASSLLGLETEAFF
.	TRBJ1-3	.	TRBV18	15	TGTGCCAGCTCACCGACAGAATTCTCTGGAAACACCATATATTTT	CASSPTEFSGNTIYF
few	TRBJ2-3	TRBD2	TRBV6-1	15	TGTGCCAGCAGTGAAAGGAGGATAGCGGGTCATACGCAGTATTTT	CASSERRIAGHTQYF
.	TRBJ2-2	.	TRBV6-6	12	TGTGCCAGCACCCAAAGCCCCGGGGAGCTGTTTTTT	CASTQSPGELFF
.	TRBJ2-2	.	TRBV28	15	TGTGCCAGCAGTCCTACCGTTACTCGCACCGGGGAGCTGTTTTTT	CASSPTVTRTGELFF
few	TRBJ2-3	TRBD2	TRBV28	16	TGTGCCAGCAGCTCGTTACTAGCGGGGGCCGGGGATACGCAGTATTTT	CASSSLLAGAGDTQYF
.	TRBJ2-2	TRBD1	TRBV9	17	TGTGCCAGCAGCAAATTCCCGAACAGGGGTAGCACCGGGGAGCTGTTTTTT	CASSKFPNRGSTGELFF
.	TRBJ2-5	.	TRBV12-5	14	TGTGCTAGTGGTCCGGCCGGGGGGCGGGAGACCCAGTACTTC	CASGPAGGRETQYF
.	TRBJ1-1	TRBD1	TRBV9	13	TGTGCCAGCAGCAAGGGGGCGAACACTGAAGCTTTCTTT	CASSKGANTEAFF
.	TRBJ2-3	TRBD2	TRBV9	16	TGTGCCAGCAGCCTTCGACTAGCGGGGGGACCAGATACGCAGTATTTT	CASSLRLAGGPDTQYF
few	TRBJ1-4	TRBD1	TRBV2	15	TGTGCCAGCAGTGAATCGGACAGGCCTTATGAAAAACTGTTTTTT	CASSESDRPYEKLFF
.	TRBJ1-2	TRBD1	TRBV6-6	14	TGTGCCAGCAGAGGAGGGGGCGCCTTCTATGGCTACACCTTC	CASRGGGAFYGYTF
.	TRBJ2-7	.	TRBV9	13	TGTGCCAGCAGCCCCCTCTCCTCCTACGAGCAGTACTTC	CASSPLSSYEQYF
.	TRBJ1-1	TRBD1	TRBV11-3	15	TGTGCCAGCAGCAAAGGACAGGGGAGTAACACTGAAGCTTTCTTT	CASSKGQGSNTEAFF
few	TRBJ2-7	.	TRBV6-5	12	TGTGCCAGCAGTTACAAGGGGGGGGAGTGGTACTTC	CASSYKGGEWYF
.	TRBJ2-2	TRBD1	TRBV18	14	TGTGCCAGCTCAGCGACAGGGGCCGCCGGGGAGCTGTTTTTT	CASSATGAAGELFF
.	TRBJ2-5	.	TRBV29-1	13	TGCAGCGGTAGACCACAGGGTTGGGAGACCCAGTACTTC	CSGRPQGWETQYF
.	TRBJ2-1	.	TRBV20-1	11	TGCAGTGCTTTTAGACAGGATGAGCAGTTCTTC	CSAFRQDEQFF
few	TRBJ2-2	.	TRBV7-3	17	TGTGCCAGCAGCTTAAAGACCCAGGGTTCGAACCACGGGGAGCTGTTTTTT	CASSLKTQGSNHGELFF
.	TRBJ2-5	TRBD2	TRBV25-1	15	TGTGCCAGCAGGTCGGTAGCGGGCGTCCAAGAGACCCAGTACTTC	CASRSVAGVQETQYF
.	TRBJ2-3	TRBD2	TRBV4-3	18	TGCGCCAGCAGCCTGGGACTAGCGGTCTCCACCGTTCCCTCTACGCAGTATTTT	CASSLGLAVSTVPSTQYF
.	TRBJ1-2	.	TRBV11-2	12	TGTGCCAGCAGCCCGGAGGGCTATGGCTACACCTTC	CASSPEGYGYTF
.	TRBJ1-2	TRBD1	TRBV2	15	TGTGCCAGCACCGGGGACAGGCTCGGCTACTATGGCTACACCTTC	CASTGDRLGYYGYTF
.	TRBJ1-2	.	TRBV29-1	14	TGCAGCGTTGTACCGGGACATCGAAACTATGGCTACACCTTC	CSVVPGHRNYGYTF
once	TRBJ2-5	TRBD2	TRBV5-4	15	TGTGCCAGCAGCTTGGTGTCTAGCGGGAAAGAGACCCAGTACTTC	CASSLVSSGKETQYF
.	TRBJ2-1	TRBD2	TRBV28	19	TGTGCCAGCAGTTCGAGGACTAGCGGGGGCCGTAGCTCCTACAATGAGCAGTTCTTC	CASSSRTSGGRSSYNEQFF
.	TRBJ1-2	.	TRBV6-5	13	TGTGCCAGCAGCAGGGGACACAACTATGGCTACACCTTC	CASSRGHNYGYTF
.	TRBJ1-1	.	TRBV7-2	11	TGTGCCAGCAGCCGGGAAGAATTGGCTTTCTTT	CASSREELAFF
.	TRBJ2-2	.	TRBV7-7	16	TGTGCCAGCAGCCCCTTGACAGGAGAAGTCACCGGGGAGCTGTTTTTT	CASSPLTGEVTGELFF
.	TRBJ2-7	.	TRBV7-2	14	TGTGCCAGCAGCTTATTCCTTTACAGCCACGAGCAGTACTTC	CASSLFLYSHEQYF
.	TRBJ2-3	.	TRBV5-1	15	TGCGCCAGCAGCCCCCTTGGCCCCATTTTAGATACGCAGTATTTT	CASSPLGPILDTQYF
.	TRBJ1-3	TRBD1	TRBV5-1	18	TGCGCCAGCAGCTGGGGACAGGTGGGGGCTTTTTCCGGGAACACCATATATTTT	CASSWGQVGAFSGNTIYF
.	TRBJ2-7	.	TRBV5-1	13	TGCGCCACCTCAAGGGGGATTTCGGAAGAGCAGTACTTC	CATSRGISEEQYF
once	TRBJ2-3	TRBD1	TRBV10-3	14	TGTGCCATCGCCCGGGACAGGGCCGCAGATACGCAGTATTTT	CAIARDRAADTQYF
.	TRBJ2-1	TRBD2	TRBV5-6	13	TGTGCCAGCCAAGCGGGGGGGCCCTTTGAGCAGTTCTTC	CASQAGGPFEQFF
.	TRBJ1-5	TRBD1	TRBV2	16	TGTGCCAGCAGTGAAGATCGGACAGGGGCTATGCAGCCCCAGCATTTT	CASSEDRTGAMQPQHF
.	TRBJ1-1	.	TRBV28	10	TGTGTGGCCAGGGACACTGAAGCTTTCTTT	CVARDTEAFF
.	TRBJ2-3	TRBD1	TRBV4-2	16	TGTGCCAGCAGCCAAACACAGGGGCTGGGTGCAGATACGCAGTATTTT	CASSQTQGLGADTQYF
.	TRBJ1-5	.	TRBV15	13	TGTGCCACCGCGGAGGCCCCAAGGCAGCCCCAGCATTTT	CATAEAPRQPQHF
.	TRBJ2-3	TRBD2	TRBV7-8	14	TGTGCCAGCAGCTTCCCGGGAGGTCGGGATACGCAGTATTTT	CASSFPGGRDTQYF
once	TRBJ1-2	.	TRBV6-1	13	TGTGCCAGCAGTGGACTCTTTTACTATGGCTACACCTTC	CASSGLFYYGYTF
.	TRBJ1-6	.	TRBV11-2	13	TGTGCCAGCAGCCAACAAGCGGGTTCACCCCTCCACTTT	CASSQQAGSPLHF